This T cell receptor beta chain was profiled in a study of cytotoxic CD8 clonotypes in ibrutinib-treated CLL (dated by TCRdb to about 2021). Regarding the complete study: The cohort was composed of some twelve relapsed/refractory and fewer than 16 treatment-naive patients; IGHV unmutated status was identified in about 17 patients. Cryopreserved peripheral blood mononuclear cells were obtained before treatment, at response, and at either sustained remission or disease progression. All remission and progressive disease samples were collected while patients were still receiving ibrutinib. Longitudinal samples were obtainable from about 30% of the roughly 86 participants in the trial. Responses were partial in 24 patients and complete in 2; after median approximately 69 months follow-up, 14 stayed in remission and roughly twelve progressed. Samples averaged about 260,000 productive templates and some 96,000 productive rearrangements. Response samples were obtained after a median of around 11 months of treatment, with a range of about 6 to 40 months. Beyond this particular receptor, the publication reports: Lymph node repertoires were not examined, and the timing of sampling was not matched between patients in sustained remission and those whose disease progressed. Public clonotypes were rare and either contracted or stayed stable during treatment, and the rise in clonality at ibrutinib response reflected the expansion of private clonotypes. Baseline clonality exceeded that of age-matched healthy donors and correlated strongly with circulating CD8+ T-cell counts. Clonality increased at ibrutinib response, stayed stable in sustained remission, and fell back toward baseline at progression.

Each clonotype received, on average, 10x coverage in deep resolution sequencing performed on a MiSeq, where the target depth lay between 1 in 1 million and 1 in 200,000 T cells. The immunoSEQ hsTCRB Kit was used to generate TCR beta libraries. The published analysis was carried out like this. The data were analyzed with ImmunoSEQ Analyzer and ImmunoSEQ Data Assistant, and V, D and J gene assignments followed IMGT definitions. Clonality was computed as one minus normalized Shannon entropy of productive rearrangement frequencies, ranging from 0 to 1. Public clonotype analysis was restricted to overrepresented clonotypes comprising at least 0.05% of each patient's repertoire. Thirteen age-matched healthy donor repertoires from immuneACCESS were used as controls for clonality. TCRdb took over this immuneACCESS table, retaining in-frame rearrangements with V and J assigned. Such tables are incomplete; in checked studies, under half of the missing clones stem from an unresolved V gene, and the remainder is unexplained. The V and J calls and clone size are taken from that table; D and trimming were inferred from the DNA. The sample data list around 140,000 clones, and 77% of these were observed just once. The ten most abundant clones make up 25% to 30% of the sample.

The sample's time point label is to be understood as: more than 10 months on ibrutinib. Roughly 2.2 micrograms of genomic DNA were extracted from cryopreserved PBMCs for TCR beta library preparation. Longitudinal blood samples from CLL patients on ibrutinib monotherapy underwent high-throughput TCR beta sequencing. The patients took part in an open-label, single-center phase 2 trial of ibrutinib monotherapy. As regards this clone: The specificity of this receptor is unknown. Base-call qualities are not available, and no considerably larger clone is one nucleotide away.

There are 15 amino acids in the CDR3, from cysteine to phenylalanine inclusive. Only the CDR3 portion is preserved as DNA: 45 bases, with reading frame beginning at the first base. From the germline V gene (reference sequence), CDR1 is LNHDA and CDR2 is SQIVND. A distance of 15 bases separates the germline ends of V and J, which lose 4 bases and 3 bases respectively. This clonotype was sampled from a human donor with chronic lymphocytic leukemia. The chain is made from TRBV19 and TRBJ2-5; TRBD1 is a weak D gene call, 6 bases matching. The sequencing here drew on PBMCs, taken after 12 months of ibrutinib treatment. The encoded CDR3 is CASSTPRPGEETQYF. The DNA is TGTGCCAGTAGTACCCCTAGGCCAGGGGAAGAGACCCAGTACTTC.